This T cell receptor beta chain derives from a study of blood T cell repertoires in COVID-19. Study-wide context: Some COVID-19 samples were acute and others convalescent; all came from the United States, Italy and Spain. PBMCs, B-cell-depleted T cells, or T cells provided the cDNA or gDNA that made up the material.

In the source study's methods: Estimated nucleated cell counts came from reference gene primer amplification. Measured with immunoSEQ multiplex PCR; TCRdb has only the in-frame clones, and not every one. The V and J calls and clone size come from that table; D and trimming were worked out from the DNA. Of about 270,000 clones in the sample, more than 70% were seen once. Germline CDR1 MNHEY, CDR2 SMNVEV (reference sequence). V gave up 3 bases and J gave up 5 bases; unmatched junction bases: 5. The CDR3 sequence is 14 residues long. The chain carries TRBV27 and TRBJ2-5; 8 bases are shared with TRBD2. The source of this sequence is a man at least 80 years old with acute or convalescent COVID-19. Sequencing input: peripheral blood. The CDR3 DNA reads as TGTGCCAGCAGTTTTGGACTAGCAGGCGAGACCCAGTACTTC. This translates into CASSFGLAGETQYF.